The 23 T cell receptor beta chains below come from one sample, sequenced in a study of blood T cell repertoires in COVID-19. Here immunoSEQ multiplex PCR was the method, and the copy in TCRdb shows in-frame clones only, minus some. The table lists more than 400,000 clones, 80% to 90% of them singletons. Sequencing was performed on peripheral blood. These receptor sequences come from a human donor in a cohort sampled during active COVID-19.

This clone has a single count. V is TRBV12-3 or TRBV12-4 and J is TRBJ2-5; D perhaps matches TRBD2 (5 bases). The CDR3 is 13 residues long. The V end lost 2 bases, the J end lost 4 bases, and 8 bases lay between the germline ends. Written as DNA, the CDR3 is TGTGCCAGCAGTTTAATAGCGAGAGAGACCCAGTACTTC. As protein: CASSLIARETQYF.

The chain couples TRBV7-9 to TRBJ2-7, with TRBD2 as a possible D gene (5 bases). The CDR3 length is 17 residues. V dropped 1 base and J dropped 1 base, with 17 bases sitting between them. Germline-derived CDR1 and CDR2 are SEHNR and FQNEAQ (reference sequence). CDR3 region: CASSLEVWTGSSYEQYF. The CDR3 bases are TGTGCCAGCAGCTTAGAGGTTTGGACGGGGAGTTCCTACGAGCAGTACTTC.

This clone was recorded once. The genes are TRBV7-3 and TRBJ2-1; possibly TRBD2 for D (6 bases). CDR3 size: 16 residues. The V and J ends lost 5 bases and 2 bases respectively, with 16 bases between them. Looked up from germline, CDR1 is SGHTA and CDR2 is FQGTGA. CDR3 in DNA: TGTGCCAGCAGCCGTAGGCGGGATGGAGCCTACAATGAGCAGTTCTTC. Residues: CASSRRRDGAYNEQFF.

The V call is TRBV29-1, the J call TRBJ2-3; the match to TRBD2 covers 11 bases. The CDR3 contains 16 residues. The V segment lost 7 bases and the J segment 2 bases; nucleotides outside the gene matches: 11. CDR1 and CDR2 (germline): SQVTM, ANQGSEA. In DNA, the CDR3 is TGCAGCGCATCGGGACTAGCGGCCTCCCCCACAGATACGCAGTATTTT. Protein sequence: CSASGLAASPTDTQYF.

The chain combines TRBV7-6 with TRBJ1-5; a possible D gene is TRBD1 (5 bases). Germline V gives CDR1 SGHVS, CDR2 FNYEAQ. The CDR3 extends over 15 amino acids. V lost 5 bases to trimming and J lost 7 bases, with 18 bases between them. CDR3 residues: CASSLGSGEGQPQHF. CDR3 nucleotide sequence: TGTGCCAGCAGCCTCGGATCGGGGGAGGGGCAGCCCCAGCATTTT.

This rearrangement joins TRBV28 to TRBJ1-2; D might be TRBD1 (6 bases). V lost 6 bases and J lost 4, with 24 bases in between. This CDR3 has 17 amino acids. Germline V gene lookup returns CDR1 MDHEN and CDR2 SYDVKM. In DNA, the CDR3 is TGTGCCAGCAGCTGGACTGAAACAGGGCCCGCGACCTATGGCTACACCTTC. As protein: CASSWTETGPATYGYTF.

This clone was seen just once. The CDR3 is CAWSEHLIQVTGELFF. CDR3 coding DNA: TGTGCCTGGAGTGAACATCTCATTCAAGTCACCGGGGAGCTGTTTTTT. V usage is TRBV30 and J usage is TRBJ2-2; D gene ambiguous. CDR3 length equals 16 residues. With 1 base removed from V and 4 bases from J, the gap between germline ends came to 16 bases. Per germline, CDR1 GTSNPN and CDR2 SVGIG (reference sequence).

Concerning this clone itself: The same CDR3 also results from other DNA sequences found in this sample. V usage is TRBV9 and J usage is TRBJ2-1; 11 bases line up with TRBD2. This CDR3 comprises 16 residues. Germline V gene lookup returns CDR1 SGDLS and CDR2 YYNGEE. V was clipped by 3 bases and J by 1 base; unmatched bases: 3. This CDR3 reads CASSARLAGSYNEQFF. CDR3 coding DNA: TGTGCCAGCAGCGCGCGACTAGCGGGGTCCTACAATGAGCAGTTCTTC.

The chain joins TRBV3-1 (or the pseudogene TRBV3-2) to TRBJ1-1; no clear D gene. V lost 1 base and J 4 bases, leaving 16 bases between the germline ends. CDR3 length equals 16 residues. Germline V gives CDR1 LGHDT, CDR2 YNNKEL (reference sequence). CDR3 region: CASSQGKTTLTTEAFF. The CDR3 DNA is TGTGCCAGCAGCCAAGGTAAGACGACACTGACCACTGAAGCTTTCTTT.

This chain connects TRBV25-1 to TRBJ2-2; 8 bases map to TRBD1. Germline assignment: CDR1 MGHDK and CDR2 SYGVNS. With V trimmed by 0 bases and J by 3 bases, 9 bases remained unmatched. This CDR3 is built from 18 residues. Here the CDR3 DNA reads TGTGCCAGCAGTGAATATCATGGGACAGGCGAGGACACCGGGGAGCTGTTTTTT. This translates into CASSEYHGTGEDTGELFF.

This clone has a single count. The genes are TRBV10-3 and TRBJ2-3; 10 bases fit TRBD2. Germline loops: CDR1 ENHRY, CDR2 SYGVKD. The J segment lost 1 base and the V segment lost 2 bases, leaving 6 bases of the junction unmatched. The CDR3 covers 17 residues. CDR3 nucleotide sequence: TGTGCCATCAGTGAGAGGACTAGCGGCAGGGGCACAGATACGCAGTATTTT. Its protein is CAISERTSGRGTDTQYF.

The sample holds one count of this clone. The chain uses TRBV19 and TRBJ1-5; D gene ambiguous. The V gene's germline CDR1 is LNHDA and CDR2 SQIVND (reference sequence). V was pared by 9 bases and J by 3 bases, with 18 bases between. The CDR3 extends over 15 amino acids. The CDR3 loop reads CASHRPGNANQPQHF. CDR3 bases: TGTGCCAGCCATCGACCCGGGAACGCCAATCAGCCCCAGCATTTT.

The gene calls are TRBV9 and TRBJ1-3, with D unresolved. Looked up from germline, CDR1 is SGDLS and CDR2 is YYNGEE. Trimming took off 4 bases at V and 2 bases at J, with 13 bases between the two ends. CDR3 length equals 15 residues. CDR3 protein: CASSPRGDPGNTIYF. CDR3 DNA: TGTGCCAGCAGCCCCCGGGGAGACCCTGGAAACACCATATATTTT.

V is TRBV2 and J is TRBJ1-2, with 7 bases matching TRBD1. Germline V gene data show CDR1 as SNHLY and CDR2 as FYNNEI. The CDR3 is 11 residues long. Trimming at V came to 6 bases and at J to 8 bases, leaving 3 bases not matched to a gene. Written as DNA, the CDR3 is TGTGCCAGCAGGACAGGGTCCGGCTACACCTTC. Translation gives CASRTGSGYTF.

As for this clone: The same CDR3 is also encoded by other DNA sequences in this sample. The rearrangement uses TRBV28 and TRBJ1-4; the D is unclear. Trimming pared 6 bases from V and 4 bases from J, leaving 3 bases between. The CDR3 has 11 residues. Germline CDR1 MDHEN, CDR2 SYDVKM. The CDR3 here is CASSLNEKLFF. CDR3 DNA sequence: TGTGCCAGCAGCCTTAATGAAAAACTGTTTTTT.

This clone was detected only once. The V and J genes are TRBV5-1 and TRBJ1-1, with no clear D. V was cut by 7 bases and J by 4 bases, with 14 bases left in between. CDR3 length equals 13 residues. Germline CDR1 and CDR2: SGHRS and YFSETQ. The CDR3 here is CASANDGSTEAFF. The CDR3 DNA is TGCGCCAGCGCTAATGACGGGTCCACTGAAGCTTTCTTT.

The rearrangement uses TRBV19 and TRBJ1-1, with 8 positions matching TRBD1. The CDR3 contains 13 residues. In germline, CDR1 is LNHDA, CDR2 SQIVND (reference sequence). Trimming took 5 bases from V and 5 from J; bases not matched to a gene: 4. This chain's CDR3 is CASSSQGGTEAFF. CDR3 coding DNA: TGTGCCAGTAGTTCACAGGGGGGAACTGAAGCTTTCTTT.

The CDR3 loop reads CASSYSSGVQETQYF. CDR3 sequence (DNA): TGTGCCAGCAGTTACTCCTCAGGGGTCCAAGAGACCCAGTACTTC. The chain has TRBV6-2 or TRBV6-3 and TRBJ2-5, with a weak D call TRBD1 (6 bases). Trimming shortened V by 0 bases and J by 1 base, and 9 bases separated the two germline ends. This CDR3 is 15 amino acids long. Germline CDR1 MNHEY, CDR2 SVGEGT.

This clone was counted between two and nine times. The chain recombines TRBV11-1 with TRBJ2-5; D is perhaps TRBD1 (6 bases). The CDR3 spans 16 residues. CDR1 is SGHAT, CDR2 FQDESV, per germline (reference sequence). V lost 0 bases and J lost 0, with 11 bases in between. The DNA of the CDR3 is TGTGCCAGCAGCTTAGCTGGGGGCTCGTACCAAGAGACCCAGTACTTC. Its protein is CASSLAGGSYQETQYF.

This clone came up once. CDR3 in amino acids: CASSQDPAEGRGEQFF. In DNA form, the CDR3 reads TGCGCCAGCAGCCAAGATCCCGCGGAGGGGAGGGGGGAGCAGTTCTTC. This chain connects TRBV4-3 to TRBJ2-1; tentatively, D is TRBD2 (7 bases). The CDR3 spans 16 residues. The germline V and J ends were trimmed by 0 bases and 10 bases, with 19 bases remaining between them. Germline V gene data show CDR1 as LGHNA and CDR2 as YSLEER.

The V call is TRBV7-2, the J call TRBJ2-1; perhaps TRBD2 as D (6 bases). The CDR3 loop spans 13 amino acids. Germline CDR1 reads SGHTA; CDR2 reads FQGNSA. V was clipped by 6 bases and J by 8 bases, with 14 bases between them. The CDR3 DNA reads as TGTGCCAGCAGGGTCGGGAGTAGCTATGAGCAGTTCTTC. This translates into CASRVGSSYEQFF.

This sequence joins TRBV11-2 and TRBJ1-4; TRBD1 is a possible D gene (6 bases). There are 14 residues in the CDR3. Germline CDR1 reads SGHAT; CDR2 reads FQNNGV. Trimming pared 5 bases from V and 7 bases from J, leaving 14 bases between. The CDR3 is CASSPNQGSEKLFF. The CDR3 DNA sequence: TGTGCCAGCAGCCCGAACCAGGGGAGTGAAAAACTGTTTTTT.

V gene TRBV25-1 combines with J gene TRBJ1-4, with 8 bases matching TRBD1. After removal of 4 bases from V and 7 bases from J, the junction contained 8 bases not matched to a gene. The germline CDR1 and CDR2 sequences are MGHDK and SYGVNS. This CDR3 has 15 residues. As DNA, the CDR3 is TGTGCCAGCAGTGCCAGGACAGGGTTGGCTGAAAAACTGTTTTTT. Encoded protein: CASSARTGLAEKLFF. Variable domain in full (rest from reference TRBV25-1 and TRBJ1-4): EADIYQTPRYLVIGTGKKITLECSQTMGHDKMYWYQQDPGMELHLIHYSYGVNSTEKGDLSSESTVSRIRTEHFPLTLESARPSHTSQYLCASSARTGLAEKLFFGSGTQLSVL.